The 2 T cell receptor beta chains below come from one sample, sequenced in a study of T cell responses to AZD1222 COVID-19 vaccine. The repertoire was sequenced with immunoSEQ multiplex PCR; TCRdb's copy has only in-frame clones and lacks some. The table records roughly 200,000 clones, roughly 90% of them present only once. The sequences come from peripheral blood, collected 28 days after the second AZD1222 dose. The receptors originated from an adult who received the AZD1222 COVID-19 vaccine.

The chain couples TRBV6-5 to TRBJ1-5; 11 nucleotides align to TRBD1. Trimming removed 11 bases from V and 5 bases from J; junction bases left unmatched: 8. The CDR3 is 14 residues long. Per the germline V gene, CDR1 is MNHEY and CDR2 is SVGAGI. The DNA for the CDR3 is TGTGCCGGGTCCGGGACAGGGGGTTATCAGCCCCAGCATTTT. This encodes CAGSGTGGYQPQHF.

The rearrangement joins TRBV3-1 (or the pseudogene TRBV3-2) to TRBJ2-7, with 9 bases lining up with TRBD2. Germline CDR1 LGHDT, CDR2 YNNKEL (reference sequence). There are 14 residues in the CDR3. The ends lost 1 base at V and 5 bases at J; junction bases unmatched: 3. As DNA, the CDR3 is TGTGCCAGCAGCCAAGGTTCTAGCGGGAACGAGCAGTACTTC. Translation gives CASSQGSSGNEQYF.